A single T cell receptor (beta chain) is shown here with its context. Its antigen is as yet unknown. The source of the sample is a study of T cell repertoires in cytomegalovirus infection. Study-level background: CMV infection and matching HLA type were both indicated by public TCR beta signatures.

Germline values: CDR1 SGHAT, CDR2 FQNNGV. This CDR3 has 15 residues. Trimming cost V 5 bases and J 3 bases; bases outside gene matches: 8. Study-level points and caveats: Across the ex vivo response, the dominant clonotypes were HLA-C-restricted CMV-specific TCR beta clonotypes. Of the TCR beta families, the public ones yielded a cumulative frequency that identified carriers of CMV plus the relevant HLA.

TCRdb passed the reads through MiXCR, listing each CDR3 protein once. The table includes some 680,000 distinct CDR3 sequences, 35% to 40% detected once. This chain connects TRBV11-2 to TRBJ1-2; TRBD1 agrees at 8 bases. Sequencing was performed on PBMCs. The clonotype comes from a human donor in good health (CMV status not recorded). Some clones in this sample may be carry-over from other donors' samples. The CDR3 nucleotides read TGTGCCAGCAGCCCCAGACAGGGGAACTACTATGGCTACACCTTC. This translates into CASSPRQGNYYGYTF.